This T cell receptor beta chain is drawn from a study of post-analysis software for immune sequencing data (dated by TCRdb to the mid-2010s). In terms of the full investigation: Recorded disease courses included relapsing-remitting, secondary progressive and progressive-relapsing multiple sclerosis, with some patients lacking subtype annotation. The multiple sclerosis patient repertoires were compared with 10 to 12 previously published healthy control repertoires from donors aged about 6 to 25 years. A subset of samples was prepared in parallel using single-end sample barcoding, then pooled and co-amplified after Illumina adapter ligation. General study outcomes and caveats: The control group was slightly older than the multiple sclerosis patient group. Direct clustering with F measure showed strong co-clustering of samples prepared in the same batch, prompting a batch-effect correction. Significantly lower normalized Chao1 diversity was found in multiple sclerosis patients than in controls, suggesting substantial peripheral T-cell clonal expansion. Patients showed significantly higher frequencies than controls for 4 or 5 TRBV segments, among them TRBV5-6, TRBV5-1 and TRBV20-1.

Trimming at the junction amounts to 0 bases on V and 4 bases on J, and the germline ends lie 7 bases apart. The germline V gene (reference sequence) gives CDR1 as DFQATT and CDR2 as SNEGSKA. Inclusive of the bounding cysteine and phenylalanine, the CDR3 is 13 residues long. Just the 39-base CDR3 DNA is kept, in frame starting at base 1. To demonstrate the VDJtools post-analysis software, the study profiled TCR beta repertoires from the peripheral blood of approximately twelve young patients with multiple sclerosis. The patients with multiple sclerosis were children and adolescents between 6 and 15 years of age. Libraries were built with PCR. The data were produced on an Illumina HiSeq 2500. Unique molecular identifiers were incorporated into TCR beta cDNA libraries to reduce PCR and sequencing biases. Every 1 to 10 million input T cells yielded approximately 500,000 cDNA molecules, meaning each molecule approximated one T cell. The patient libraries were prepared and sequenced using the same protocol as the earlier healthy control dataset. Within a given batch, samples were prepared together, multiplexed and sequenced on the same HiSeq lane. The study's processing was this. MIGEC was used to process the raw barcoded reads, and molecular identifier groups with only a single read were discarded before consensus assembly and CDR3 extraction. Clonotype tables were post-analysed with VDJtools, normalizing diversity by down-sampling all datasets to the smallest sample size. Repertoire overlap clustering matched CDR3 amino acid but not nucleotide sequences to correct batch-related cross-sample contamination. TCRdb applied fastp at Q25 and MiXCR to the public reads, then kept only in-frame beta chains. Duplicate CDR3 protein sequences are folded into a single record with the most common DNA and genes. TCRdb assigned the V and J calls; the authors' analysis was not used. The sample records fewer than 600,000 distinct CDR3 sequences, roughly 45% of which are singletons. 9% to 14% of the sample is taken by the ten largest.

This clonotype turned up a few times. The antigen it recognizes is unknown. No base quality values were provided; no much bigger clone lies one nucleotide off. Source material: blood. The rearrangement joined TRBV20-1 to TRBJ1-5; a confident D gene designation cannot be given. This receptor was obtained from a girl between 10 and 17 years old with multiple sclerosis. The DNA sequence follows: TGCAGTGCTAGAGATGCCGGTAATCAGCCCCAGCATTTT. Translated, it reads CSARDAGNQPQHF.